This TCR beta chain was recorded in a study of T cell clonotyping in hematopoietic cell transplantation listed by TCRdb under 2021. Concerning the study at large: Blood samples were obtained from recipients approximately 28 days before transplant and at days 30, 100 and 180 after transplant. A total of under 150 blood samples were gathered in the study from 35 to 45 consecutive transplant recipients along with their related donors. Patient recruitment ran from September 2015 to January 2017, and follow-up continued until late 2020 or death. What the authors observed across the whole study: Sample size was limited, and cells were not sorted, so CD4 and CD8 repertoire contributions could not be separated. After transplant, TCR diversity in recipients dropped, and pathologically expanded clonotypes climbed progressively between day 30 and day 180. Broader TCR repertoire diversity after transplant was predicted by Inverse Simpson Index values from donors and from recipients before transplant. Overlap with donor repertoires was found for only a small fraction of recipient repertoires, with over 95% found to appear de novo at the given depth.

With the immunoSEQ assay, which is a bias-controlled multiplex PCR relying on V- and J-specific primers, TCR beta CDR3 regions were amplified from genomic DNA. In a second PCR step, a proprietary barcode and Illumina adapter sequences were attached to the CDR3 amplicons. An Illumina MiSeq instrument was used for sequencing of the CDR3 libraries. The authors' analysis ran thus. Export and quality control were handled in immunoSEQ Analyzer 3.0, while downstream analyses relied on R Bioconductor and Immunarch. Only productive rearrangements in the normalized downsampled data set went into calculating the repertoire metrics. In the normalized cohort, clonotypes with more than 5 templates were defined as pathologically expanded. Repertoire diversity was measured with the Inverse Simpson Index. To capture all clonotypes, the CMV-specificity analyses were run on the non-normalized data set. The clones in this table, taken by TCRdb from immuneACCESS, are in-frame only. Not every clone is retained; where verified, under half of the shortfall comes from an unresolved V gene, and the cause of the rest is unknown. The V and J calls and clone size were taken over from that table, and D and trimming were inferred from the DNA. This sample gives 12,000 to 15,000 clones in total; about 60% of them show up just once. The top ten hold under 10% of the sample.

About this clone itself: No cognate antigen has been identified for it. Per-base qualities were not stored, and no clone one base away is much larger.

Using Nuclei Lysis Solution, genomic DNA was extracted from unfractionated peripheral blood mononuclear cells that were either fresh or cryopreserved. Including the terminal cysteine and phenylalanine, the CDR3 comprises 14 residues. Solely the CDR3 DNA is kept, with 42 bases framed from the first base. CDR1 and CDR2 were assigned from the germline V gene as SGHVS and FQNEAQ. Deletion took 5 bases off V and 7 bases off J, with a span of 14 bases between the germline ends. This receptor was taken from a human donor who either received an allogeneic hematopoietic cell transplant for a myeloid malignancy or was a related donor (not recorded which). Some clones in this sample may be carry-over from other donors' samples. The sequence is built from TRBV7-8 and TRBJ1-4; D gene: possibly TRBD1, on 6 matching bases. The sequencing sample was made of PBMCs. CDR3 protein: CASSAMTGGEKLFF. Read as DNA, the sequence is TGTGCCAGCAGCGCAATGACAGGAGGTGAAAAACTGTTTTTT. The full variable domain, with segments outside the CDR3 supplied by the reference TRBV7-8 and TRBJ1-4 proteins, appears as GAGVSQSPRYKVAKRGQDVALRCDPISGHVSLFWYQQALGQGPEFLTYFQNEAQLDKSGLPSDRFFAERPEGSVSTLKIQRTQQEDSAVYLCASSAMTGGEKLFFGSGTQLSVL.